The 18 T cell receptor beta chains below were found in one sample sequenced in a study of Ad26.COV2.S vaccination and SARS-CoV-2 variants. Here immunoSEQ multiplex PCR was the method, and the copy in TCRdb shows in-frame clones only, minus some. The sample contains 350,000 to 500,000 clones, around 87% of which appear only once. Sample treatment: over 15 received Ad26.COV2.S at low or high dose, single or two shots; about 5 received placebo; per-sample allocation not given. Sampling was performed 63 days after the first vaccine or placebo injection. The material was peripheral blood, obtained in a trial of Ad26.COV2.S vaccine versus placebo. The receptors come from a person between 18 and 65 years old who received the Ad26.COV2.S COVID-19 vaccine or a placebo.

This clone came up once. The chain is built from TRBV28 and TRBJ1-2; 9 nucleotides line up with TRBD1. Per germline, CDR1 MDHEN and CDR2 SYDVKM. The CDR3 length is 13 residues. Germline trimming cut 8 bases from V and 4 bases from J; bases unmatched to any gene: 5. The CDR3 here is CASLRDRAYGYTF. CDR3 in DNA: TGTGCCAGCCTCAGGGACAGGGCCTATGGCTACACCTTC.

This clone was recorded a few times. The rearrangement links TRBV6-2 or TRBV6-3 to TRBJ1-6, with D hard to call. CDR1 MNHEY and CDR2 SVGEGT come from the germline V gene. The CDR3 sequence is 15 residues long. Trimming took off 5 bases at V and 7 bases at J, with 15 bases between the two ends. As DNA, the CDR3 is TGTGCCAGCAGTGTACGTGAGACGTCGAATTCACCCCTCCACTTT. Translated: CASSVRETSNSPLHF.

The table lists this clone with a count of one. This sequence joins TRBV6-5 and TRBJ2-5; 8 bases match TRBD2. The CDR3 is made up of 14 amino acids. Looked up from germline, CDR1 is MNHEY and CDR2 is SVGAGI. Germline trimming cut 5 bases from V and 3 bases from J; bases unmatched to any gene: 5. In nucleotides, the CDR3 is TGTGCCAGCAGTCCGGGACTAGGCAAAGAGACCCAGTACTTC. Translation gives CASSPGLGKETQYF.

The chain carries TRBV5-4 and TRBJ1-3; D unresolved. This CDR3 contains 14 residues. V was shortened by 9 bases and J by 0 bases, with 13 bases between the two germline ends. Germline-derived CDR1 and CDR2 are SGHNT and YYREEE (reference sequence). CDR3 DNA sequence: TGTGCCACGGCAGTCTTGAACTCTGGAAACACCATATATTTT. It specifies CATAVLNSGNTIYF.

V usage is TRBV7-9 and J usage is TRBJ1-5; unclear D gene. The CDR3 spans 16 residues. Germline values: CDR1 SEHNR, CDR2 FQNEAQ (reference sequence). The ends were cut back, 5 bases at V and 7 bases at J, with 21 bases in the middle. CDR3 sequence reads: CASSPFGEVNPQPQHF. The CDR3 DNA sequence: TGTGCCAGCAGCCCCTTTGGGGAGGTCAATCCCCAGCCCCAGCATTTT.

The chain employs TRBV29-1 and TRBJ2-7; 10 positions match TRBD2. The V segment lost 1 base and the J segment 3 bases; nucleotides outside the gene matches: 6. The CDR3 sequence is 15 residues long. CDR1 and CDR2 from the germline V gene are SQVTM and ANQGSEA. CDR3 DNA: TGCAGCGTTGAAGGGTCTAGCGGGGGATTCTACGAGCAGTACTTC. Its protein is CSVEGSSGGFYEQYF.

The chain employs TRBV6-2 or TRBV6-3 and TRBJ1-2, with 11 bases lining up with TRBD1. The trim removed 4 bases at V and 8 bases at J, leaving 6 bases unmatched. The CDR3 runs to 14 residues. The germline V gene has CDR1 MNHEY and CDR2 SVGEGT. The CDR3 DNA follows: TGTGCCAGCAGTTCCGGGACAGGGGGACGCGGCTACACCTTC. It specifies CASSSGTGGRGYTF.

The chain has TRBV29-1 and TRBJ2-3; D not certain. The CDR3 sequence is 18 residues long. Per the germline V gene, CDR1 is SQVTM and CDR2 is ANQGSEA. Deletions cut 5 bases from V and 3 bases from J, with 27 bases between. The CDR3 DNA reads TGCAGCGTTCTCTTTCCCCCGTCGGCAACCGACCGTACAGATACGCAGTATTTT. Protein product: CSVLFPPSATDRTDTQYF.

The chain combines TRBV4-2 with TRBJ2-3; D ambiguous. Germline CDR1 and CDR2: LGHNA and YNFKEQ. CDR3 length: 14 residues. V dropped 0 bases and J dropped 6 bases, with 10 bases sitting between them. The CDR3 DNA reads as TGTGCCAGCAGCCAAGAAGTTGTAGAGGATACGCAGTATTTT. Its protein is CASSQEVVEDTQYF.

The J gene is TRBJ1-1, the V gene TRBV27, with 8 bases matching TRBD1. The CDR3 is 14 amino acids. J was trimmed by 2 bases and V by 5 bases; bases with no gene match: 4. In germline, CDR1 is MNHEY, CDR2 SMNVEV (reference sequence). The CDR3 DNA follows: TGTGCCAGCAGTGGGACAGGCCGAAACACTGAAGCTTTCTTT. This encodes CASSGTGRNTEAFF.

The chain has TRBV5-6 and TRBJ2-7; TRBD2 is a possible D gene (5 bases). This CDR3 has 14 residues. Germline V gene lookup returns CDR1 SGHDT and CDR2 YYEEEE. The V end was cut by 2 bases, the J end by 2 bases, with 11 bases between. The CDR3 DNA reads as TGTGCCAGCAGCTTCGCCCCGGAGGCCTACGAGCAGTACTTC. It yields the protein CASSFAPEAYEQYF.

This sequence joins TRBV5-8 and TRBJ2-1; the match to TRBD1 covers 7 bases. The J segment lost 3 bases and the V segment lost 3 bases, leaving 9 bases of the junction unmatched. The CDR3 consists of 16 residues. The germline V gene has CDR1 SGHTS and CDR2 YDEGEE. The CDR3 DNA sequence: TGTGCCAGCAGCTCGACAGGGTCTACCCTCTACAATGAGCAGTTCTTC. This codes for CASSSTGSTLYNEQFF.

This chain connects TRBV7-2 to TRBJ1-1; D might be TRBD1 (5 bases). From germline, CDR1 is SGHTA and CDR2 FQGNSA. V lost 1 base and J lost 2, with 8 bases in between. The length of the CDR3 is 14 residues. The CDR3 sequence: CASSLDRTNTEAFF. CDR3 DNA sequence: TGTGCCAGCAGCTTAGACCGGACAAACACTGAAGCTTTCTTT.

The chain couples TRBV6-4 to TRBJ2-3, with unresolved D. Germline CDR1 MRHNA, CDR2 SNTAGT. Trimming stripped 6 bases from V and 11 bases from J, with 12 bases between. CDR3 length: 11 amino acids. The DNA for the CDR3 is TGTGCCAGCAGAATGTGCAGGCAGCAGTATTTT. Protein sequence: CASRMCRQQYF.

The V call is TRBV6-5, the J call TRBJ2-7, with 8 bases matching TRBD1. This CDR3 spans 16 amino acids. Germline trimming cut 0 bases from V and 2 bases from J; bases unmatched to any gene: 6. Germline V lookup: CDR1 MNHEY, CDR2 SVGAGI. CDR3 amino acids: CASSYSGQVTAYEQYF. The DNA for the CDR3 is TGTGCCAGCAGTTACTCGGGACAGGTAACGGCCTACGAGCAGTACTTC.

The chain links TRBV5-6 to TRBJ2-7; 7 bases fit TRBD1. Germline trimming cut 0 bases from V and 4 bases from J; bases unmatched to any gene: 4. The V gene's germline CDR1 is SGHDT and CDR2 YYEEEE. The CDR3 spans 14 residues. This chain's CDR3 is CASSLGQGVYEQYF. CDR3 in DNA: TGTGCCAGCAGCTTGGGTCAGGGGGTTTACGAGCAGTACTTC.

This chain links TRBV30 with TRBJ1-5; D is possibly TRBD1 (5 bases). Trimming took 2 bases from V and 3 from J, leaving 11 bases between them. CDR1 GTSNPN and CDR2 SVGIG come from the germline V gene (reference sequence). The CDR3 is 14 residues long. CDR3 region: CAWSRAGLNQPQHF. In DNA, the CDR3 is TGTGCCTGGAGTCGGGCAGGGCTCAATCAGCCCCAGCATTTT. The complete variable domain, with remaining parts taken from reference TRBV30 and TRBJ1-5, reads SQTIHQWPATLVQPVGSPLSLECTVEGTSNPNLYWYRQAAGRGLQLLFYSVGIGQISSEVPQNLSASRPQDRQFILSSKKLLLSDSGFYLCAWSRAGLNQPQHFGDGTRLSIL.

The chain couples TRBV19 to TRBJ2-3; 7 positions match TRBD1. This CDR3 spans 15 amino acids. Germline CDR1 is LNHDA and CDR2 is SQIVND (reference sequence). V was clipped by 7 bases and J by 8 bases; unmatched bases: 15. CDR3 protein: CASISGPRDSGTQYF. CDR3 coding DNA: TGTGCCAGTATTAGTGGGCCACGGGACAGCGGTACGCAGTATTTT.